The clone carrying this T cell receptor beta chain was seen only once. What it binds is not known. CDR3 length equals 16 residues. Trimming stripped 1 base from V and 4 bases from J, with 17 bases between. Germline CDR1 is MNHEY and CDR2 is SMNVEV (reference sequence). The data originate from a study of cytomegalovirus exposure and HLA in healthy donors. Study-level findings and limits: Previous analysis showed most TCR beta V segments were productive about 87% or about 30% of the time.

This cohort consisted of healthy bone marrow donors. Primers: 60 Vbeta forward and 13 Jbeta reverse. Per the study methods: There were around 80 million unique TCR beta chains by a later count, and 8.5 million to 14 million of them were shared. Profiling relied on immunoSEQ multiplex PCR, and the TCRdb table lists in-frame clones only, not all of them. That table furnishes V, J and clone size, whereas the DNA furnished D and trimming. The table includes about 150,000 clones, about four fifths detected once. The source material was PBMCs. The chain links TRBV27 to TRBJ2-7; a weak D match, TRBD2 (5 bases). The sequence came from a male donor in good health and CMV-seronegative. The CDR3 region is CASSLYGEILDYEQYF. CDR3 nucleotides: TGTGCCAGCAGTTTATACGGGGAAATCCTAGATTACGAGCAGTACTTC.